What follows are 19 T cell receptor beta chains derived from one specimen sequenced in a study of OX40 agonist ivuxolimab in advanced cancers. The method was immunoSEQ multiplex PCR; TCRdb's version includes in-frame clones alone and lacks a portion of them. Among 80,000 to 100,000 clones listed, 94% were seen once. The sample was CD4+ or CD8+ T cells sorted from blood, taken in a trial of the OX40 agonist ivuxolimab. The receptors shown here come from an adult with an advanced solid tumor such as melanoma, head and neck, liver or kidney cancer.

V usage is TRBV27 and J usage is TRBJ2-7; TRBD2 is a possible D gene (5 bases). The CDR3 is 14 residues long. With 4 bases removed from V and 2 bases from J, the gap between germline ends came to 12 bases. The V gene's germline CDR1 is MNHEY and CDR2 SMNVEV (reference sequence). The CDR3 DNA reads TGTGCCAGCAGTTGGGCTAGCAGGACCTACGAGCAGTACTTC. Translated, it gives CASSWASRTYEQYF.

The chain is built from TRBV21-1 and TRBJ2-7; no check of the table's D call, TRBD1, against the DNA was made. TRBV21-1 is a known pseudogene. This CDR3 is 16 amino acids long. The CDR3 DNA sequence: TGTGCCAGCAGCAGCCGACGGGACAGGGGTTCCTACGAGCAGTACTTC. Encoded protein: CASSSRRDRGSYEQYF.

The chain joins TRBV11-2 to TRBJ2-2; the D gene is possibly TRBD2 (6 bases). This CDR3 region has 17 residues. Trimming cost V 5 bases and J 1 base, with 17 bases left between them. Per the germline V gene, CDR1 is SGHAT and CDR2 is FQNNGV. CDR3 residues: CASSPIAAGRNTGELFF. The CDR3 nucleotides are TGTGCCAGCAGCCCAATAGCGGCGGGAAGGAACACCGGGGAGCTGTTTTTT.

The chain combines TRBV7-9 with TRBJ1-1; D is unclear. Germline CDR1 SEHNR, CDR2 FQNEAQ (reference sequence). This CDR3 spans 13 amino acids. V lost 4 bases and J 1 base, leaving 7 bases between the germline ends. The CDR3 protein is CASSSRENTEAFF. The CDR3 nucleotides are TGTGCCAGCAGCTCACGGGAGAACACTGAAGCTTTCTTT.

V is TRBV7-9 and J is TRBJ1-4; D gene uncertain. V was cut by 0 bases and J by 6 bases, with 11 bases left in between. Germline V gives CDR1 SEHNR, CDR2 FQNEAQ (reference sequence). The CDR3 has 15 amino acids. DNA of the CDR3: TGTGCCAGCAGCTTAGCATGGGGTATGGATGAAAAACTGTTTTTT. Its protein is CASSLAWGMDEKLFF.

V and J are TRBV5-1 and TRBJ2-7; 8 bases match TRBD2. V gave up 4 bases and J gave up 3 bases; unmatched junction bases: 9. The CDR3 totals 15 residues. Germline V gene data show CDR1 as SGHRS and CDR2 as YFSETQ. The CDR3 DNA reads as TGCGCCAGCAGCCCCGGGGGGGGGCTTAACTACGAGCAGTACTTC. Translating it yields CASSPGGGLNYEQYF.

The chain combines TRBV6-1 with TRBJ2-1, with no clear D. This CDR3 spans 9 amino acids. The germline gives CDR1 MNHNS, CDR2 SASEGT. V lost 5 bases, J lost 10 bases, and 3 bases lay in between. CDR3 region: CASSQEQFF. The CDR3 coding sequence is TGTGCCAGCAGTCAAGAGCAGTTCTTC.

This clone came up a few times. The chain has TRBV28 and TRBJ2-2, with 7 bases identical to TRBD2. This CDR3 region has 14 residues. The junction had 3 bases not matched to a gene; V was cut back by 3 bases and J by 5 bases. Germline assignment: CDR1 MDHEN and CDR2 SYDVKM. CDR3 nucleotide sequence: TGTGCCAGCAGTTTGGCGGGGGAGACCGGGGAGCTGTTTTTT. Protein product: CASSLAGETGELFF.

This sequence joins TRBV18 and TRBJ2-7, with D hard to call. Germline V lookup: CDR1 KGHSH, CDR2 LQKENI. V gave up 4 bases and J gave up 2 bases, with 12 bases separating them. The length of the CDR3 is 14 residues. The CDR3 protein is CASSLQDGPYEQYF. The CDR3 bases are TGTGCCAGCTCACTGCAAGACGGACCCTACGAGCAGTACTTC.

This CDR3 reads CASSPRESEETQYF. In DNA form, the CDR3 reads TGTGCCAGCAGCCCGCGGGAGTCGGAAGAGACCCAGTACTTC. V is TRBV7-8 and J is TRBJ2-5; 7 nucleotides agree with TRBD2. Per germline, CDR1 SGHVS and CDR2 FQNEAQ. The CDR3 consists of 14 residues. Losses at the gene ends were 5 bases for V and 3 bases for J; bases not matched to a gene: 6.

In DNA form, the CDR3 reads TGTGCCAGCAGTCCCGCCGGGACAGGGGGCTACGAGCAGTACTTC. Translating gives CASSPAGTGGYEQYF. The chain couples TRBV6-5 to TRBJ2-7, with 11 nucleotides matching TRBD1. CDR3 size: 15 residues. J was trimmed by 3 bases and V by 5 bases; bases with no gene match: 6. CDR1 and CDR2 from the germline V gene are MNHEY and SVGAGI.

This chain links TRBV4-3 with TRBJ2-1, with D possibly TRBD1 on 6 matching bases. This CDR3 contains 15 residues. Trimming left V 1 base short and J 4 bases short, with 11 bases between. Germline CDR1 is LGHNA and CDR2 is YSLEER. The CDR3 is CASSQGKGGYNEQFF. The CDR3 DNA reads TGCGCCAGCAGCCAAGGTAAAGGGGGTTACAATGAGCAGTTCTTC.

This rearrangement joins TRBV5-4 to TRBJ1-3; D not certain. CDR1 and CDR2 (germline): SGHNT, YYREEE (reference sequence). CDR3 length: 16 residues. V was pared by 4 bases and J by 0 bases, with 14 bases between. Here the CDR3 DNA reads TGTGCCAGCAGCCGAGGATCCTCGAGCTCTGGAAACACCATATATTTT. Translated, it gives CASSRGSSSSGNTIYF.

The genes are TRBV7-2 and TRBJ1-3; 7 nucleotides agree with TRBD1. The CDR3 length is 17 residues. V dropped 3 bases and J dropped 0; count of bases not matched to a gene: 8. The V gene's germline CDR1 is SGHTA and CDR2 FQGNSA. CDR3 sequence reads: CASSFAGTASSGNTIYF. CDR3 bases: TGTGCCAGCAGCTTCGCCGGGACAGCCTCCTCTGGAAACACCATATATTTT.

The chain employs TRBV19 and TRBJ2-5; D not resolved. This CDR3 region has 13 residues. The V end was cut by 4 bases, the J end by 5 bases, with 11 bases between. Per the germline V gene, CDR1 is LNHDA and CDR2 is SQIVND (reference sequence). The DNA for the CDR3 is TGTGCCAGTAGTAGCCCTGGTCCCGAGACCCAGTACTTC. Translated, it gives CASSSPGPETQYF.

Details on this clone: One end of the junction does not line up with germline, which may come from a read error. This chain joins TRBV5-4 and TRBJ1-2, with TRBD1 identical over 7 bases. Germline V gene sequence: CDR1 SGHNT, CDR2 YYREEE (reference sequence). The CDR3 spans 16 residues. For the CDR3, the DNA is TGCGCCAGCAGCCAAGACCCTACAGGGGACTACTATGGCTACACCTTC. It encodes CASSQDPTGDYYGYTF. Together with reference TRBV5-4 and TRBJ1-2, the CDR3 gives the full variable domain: ETGVTQSPTHLIKTRGQQVTLRCSSQSGHNTVSWYQQALGQGPQFIFQYYREEENGRGNFPPRFSGLQFPNYSSELNVNALELDDSALYLCASSQDPTGDYYGYTFGSGTRLTVV.

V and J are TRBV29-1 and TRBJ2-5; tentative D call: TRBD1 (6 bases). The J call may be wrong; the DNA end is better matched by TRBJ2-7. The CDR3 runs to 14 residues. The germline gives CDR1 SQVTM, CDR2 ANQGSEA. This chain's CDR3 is CSVGPRGQSSEQYF. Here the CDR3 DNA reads TGCAGCGTGGGCCCCCGAGGACAGAGTAGCGAGCAGTACTTC.

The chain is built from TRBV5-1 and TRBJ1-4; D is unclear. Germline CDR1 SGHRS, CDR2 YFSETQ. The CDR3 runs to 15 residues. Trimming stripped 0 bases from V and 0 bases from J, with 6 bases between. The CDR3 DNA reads TGCGCCAGCAGCTTGGACCCTGCAACTAATGAAAAACTGTTTTTT. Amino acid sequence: CASSLDPATNEKLFF. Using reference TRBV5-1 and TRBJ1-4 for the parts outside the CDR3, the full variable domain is KAGVTQTPRYLIKTRGQQVTLSCSPISGHRSVSWYQQTPGQGLQFLFEYFSETQRNKGNFPGRFSGRQFSNSRSEMNVSTLELGDSALYLCASSLDPATNEKLFFGSGTQLSVL.

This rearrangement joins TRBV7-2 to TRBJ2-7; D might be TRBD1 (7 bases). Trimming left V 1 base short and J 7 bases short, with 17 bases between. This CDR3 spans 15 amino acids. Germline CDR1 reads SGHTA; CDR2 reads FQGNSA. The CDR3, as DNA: TGTGCCAGCAGCTTAGGGCAGGGGGGTCCGGGGGAGCAGTACTTC. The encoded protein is CASSLGQGGPGEQYF.